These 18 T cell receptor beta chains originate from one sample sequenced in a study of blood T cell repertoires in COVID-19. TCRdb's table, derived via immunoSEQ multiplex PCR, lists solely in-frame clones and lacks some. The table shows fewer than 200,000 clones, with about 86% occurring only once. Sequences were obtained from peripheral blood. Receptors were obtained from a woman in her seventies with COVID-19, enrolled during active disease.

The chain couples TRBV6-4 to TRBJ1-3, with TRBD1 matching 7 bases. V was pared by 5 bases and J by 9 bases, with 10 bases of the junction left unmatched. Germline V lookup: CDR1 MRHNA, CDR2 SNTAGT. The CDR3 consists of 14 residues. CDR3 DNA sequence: TGTGCCAGCAGTTCCGGGACAGATAGTCTCACCATATATTTT. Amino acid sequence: CASSSGTDSLTIYF.

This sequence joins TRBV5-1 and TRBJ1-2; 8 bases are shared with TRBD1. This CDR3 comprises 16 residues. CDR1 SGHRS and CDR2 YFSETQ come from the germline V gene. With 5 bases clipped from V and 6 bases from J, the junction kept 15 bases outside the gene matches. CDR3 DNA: TGCGCCAGCAGTATTCAGGGGGCGCACTTAGCCGATGGCTACACCTTC. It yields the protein CASSIQGAHLADGYTF.

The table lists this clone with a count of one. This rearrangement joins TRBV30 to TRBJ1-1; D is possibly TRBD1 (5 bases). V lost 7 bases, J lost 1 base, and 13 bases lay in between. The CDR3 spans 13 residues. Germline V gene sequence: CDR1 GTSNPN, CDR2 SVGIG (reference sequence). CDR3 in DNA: TGTGCCTATACAAGAGGACAGAACACTGAAGCTTTCTTT. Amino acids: CAYTRGQNTEAFF.

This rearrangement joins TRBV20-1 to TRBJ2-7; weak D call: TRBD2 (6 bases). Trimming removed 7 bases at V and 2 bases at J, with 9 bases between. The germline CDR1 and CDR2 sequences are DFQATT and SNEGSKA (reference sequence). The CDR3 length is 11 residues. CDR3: CSVAGTYEQYF. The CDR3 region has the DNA TGCAGTGTGGCGGGGACCTACGAGCAGTACTTC.

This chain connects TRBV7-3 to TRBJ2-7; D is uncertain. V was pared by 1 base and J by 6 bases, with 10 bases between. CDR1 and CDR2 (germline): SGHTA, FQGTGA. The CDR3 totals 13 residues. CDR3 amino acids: CASSLNPIREQYF. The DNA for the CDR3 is TGTGCCAGCAGCTTAAACCCTATCCGCGAGCAGTACTTC.

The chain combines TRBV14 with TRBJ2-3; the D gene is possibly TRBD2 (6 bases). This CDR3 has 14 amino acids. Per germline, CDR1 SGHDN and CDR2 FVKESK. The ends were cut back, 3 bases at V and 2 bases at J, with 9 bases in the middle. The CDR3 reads CASSHPGDTDTQYF. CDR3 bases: TGTGCCAGCAGCCACCCGGGGGACACAGATACGCAGTATTTT.

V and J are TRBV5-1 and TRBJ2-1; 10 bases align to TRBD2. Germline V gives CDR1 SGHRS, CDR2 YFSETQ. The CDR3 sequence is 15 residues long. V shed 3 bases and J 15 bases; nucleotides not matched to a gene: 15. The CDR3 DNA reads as TGCGCCAGCAGCTCGATAAGCATTACTAGCGGGAACCGGTTCTTC. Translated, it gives CASSSISITSGNRFF.

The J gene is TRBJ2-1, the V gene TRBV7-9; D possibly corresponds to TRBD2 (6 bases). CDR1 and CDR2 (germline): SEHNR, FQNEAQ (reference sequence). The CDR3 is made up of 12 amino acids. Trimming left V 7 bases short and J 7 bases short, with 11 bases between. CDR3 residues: CASTQRENEQFF. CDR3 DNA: TGTGCCAGCACCCAACGGGAGAATGAGCAGTTCTTC. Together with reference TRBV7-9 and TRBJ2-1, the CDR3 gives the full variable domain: DTGVSQNPRHKITKRGQNVTFRCDPISEHNRLYWYRQTLGQGPEFLTYFQNEAQLEKSRLLSDRFSAERPKGSFSTLEIQRTEQGDSAMYLCASTQRENEQFFGPGTRLTVL.

CDR3: CASSLIAGGGYTF. CDR3 nucleotide sequence: TGTGCCAGCAGCTTAATTGCTGGAGGGGGCTACACCTTC. The chain couples TRBV7-9 to TRBJ1-2; D gene unclear. Between the trimmed V and J ends, which lost 2 bases and 8 bases, there was a span of 12 bases. Germline CDR1 and CDR2: SEHNR and FQNEAQ (reference sequence). This CDR3 is built from 13 residues.

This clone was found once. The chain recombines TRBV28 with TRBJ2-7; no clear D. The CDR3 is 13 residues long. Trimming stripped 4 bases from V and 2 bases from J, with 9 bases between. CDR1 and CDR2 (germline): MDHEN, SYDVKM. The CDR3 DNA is TGTGCCAGCAGTTCCCAGGTTACCTACGAGCAGTACTTC. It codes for CASSSQVTYEQYF.

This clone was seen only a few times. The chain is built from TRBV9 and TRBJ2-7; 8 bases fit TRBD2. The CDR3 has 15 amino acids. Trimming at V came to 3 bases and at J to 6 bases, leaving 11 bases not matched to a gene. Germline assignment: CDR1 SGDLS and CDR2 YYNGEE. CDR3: CASSDLGTSPGEQYF. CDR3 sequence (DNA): TGTGCCAGCAGCGACCTCGGGACTAGTCCGGGCGAGCAGTACTTC.

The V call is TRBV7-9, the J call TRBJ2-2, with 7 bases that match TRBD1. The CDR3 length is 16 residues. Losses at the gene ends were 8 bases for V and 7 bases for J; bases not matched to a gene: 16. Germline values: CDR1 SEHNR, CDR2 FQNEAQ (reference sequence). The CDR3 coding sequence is TGTGCCAGCGTACCTCTTCCGACAGGGTTTCGCGGGGAGCTGTTTTTT. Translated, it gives CASVPLPTGFRGELFF.

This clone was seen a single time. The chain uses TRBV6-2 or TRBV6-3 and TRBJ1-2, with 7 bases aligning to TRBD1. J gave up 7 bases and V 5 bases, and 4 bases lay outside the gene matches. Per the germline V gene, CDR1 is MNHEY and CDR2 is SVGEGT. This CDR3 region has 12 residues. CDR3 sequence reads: CASSAGTVGYTF. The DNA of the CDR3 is TGTGCCAGCAGTGCCGGGACAGTTGGCTACACCTTC.

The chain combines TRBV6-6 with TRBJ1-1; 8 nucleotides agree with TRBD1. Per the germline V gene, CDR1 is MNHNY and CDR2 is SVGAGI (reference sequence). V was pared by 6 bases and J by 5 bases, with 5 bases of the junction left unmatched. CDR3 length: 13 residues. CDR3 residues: CASRSGGETEAFF. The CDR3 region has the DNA TGTGCCAGCAGGTCAGGGGGCGAGACTGAAGCTTTCTTT.

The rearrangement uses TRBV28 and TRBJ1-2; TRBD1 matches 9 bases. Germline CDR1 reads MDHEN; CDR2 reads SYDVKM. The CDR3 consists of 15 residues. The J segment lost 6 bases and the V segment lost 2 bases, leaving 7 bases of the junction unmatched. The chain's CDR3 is CASSLVIQGAHGYTF. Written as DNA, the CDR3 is TGTGCCAGCAGTTTAGTTATACAGGGGGCGCATGGCTACACCTTC.

CDR3 sequence reads: CASSSSLLAASYEQYF. DNA for the CDR3: TGTGCCAGCAGCTCTTCCTTACTAGCGGCCTCCTACGAGCAGTACTTC. This sequence joins TRBV7-2 and TRBJ2-7, with 8 bases lining up with TRBD2. CDR3 length: 16 amino acids. Germline V gene lookup returns CDR1 SGHTA and CDR2 FQGNSA. Trimming removed 4 bases from V and 0 bases from J; junction bases left unmatched: 8.

CDR3: CASSYSGGYNEQFF. Written as DNA, the CDR3 is TGTGCCAGCAGTTACTCCGGGGGATACAATGAGCAGTTCTTC. This rearrangement joins TRBV6-6 to TRBJ2-1; a possible D gene is TRBD2 (6 bases). CDR3 length: 14 residues. Trimming removed 0 bases at V and 4 bases at J, with 7 bases between. The germline V gene encodes CDR1 MNHNY and CDR2 SVGAGI (reference sequence).

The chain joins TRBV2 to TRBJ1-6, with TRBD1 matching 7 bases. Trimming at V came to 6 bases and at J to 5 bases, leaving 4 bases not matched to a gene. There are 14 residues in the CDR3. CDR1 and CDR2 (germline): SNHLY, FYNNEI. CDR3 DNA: TGTGCCAGCAGGTCCGGGACAGATAATTCACCCCTCCACTTT. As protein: CASRSGTDNSPLHF.